Below, 24 T cell receptor beta chains from the same sample are listed, as sequenced in a study of immune heterogeneity within non-small cell lung tumors. Bulk tumor genomic DNA, around 580 ng per sample, was used as template. Biopsies that were spaced far apart were taken, several per primary tumor, during surgery. Patients had untreated, newly diagnosed non-small cell lung cancer and underwent curative surgery. Amplifying TCR beta CDR3 involved multiplex PCR carried out with 32 V and 13 J primers. TCRdb processed the multiplex PCR reads anew with MiXCR; each CDR3 protein has one entry. Among roughly 2,300 distinct CDR3 sequences listed, 51% were seen once. The source material was lung tumor tissue. The source is a man between 50 and 59 years old with non-small cell lung cancer.

V and J are TRBV20-1 and TRBJ2-5; 13 bases are shared with TRBD2. CDR1 is DFQATT, CDR2 SNEGSKA, per germline (reference sequence). The trim removed 3 bases at V and 2 bases at J, leaving 3 bases unmatched. This CDR3 is built from 15 residues. Here the CDR3 DNA reads TGCAGTGCTAGGGGACTAGCGGGGACACAAGAGACCCAGTACTTC. Encoded protein: CSARGLAGTQETQYF.

The gene calls are TRBV18 and TRBJ2-1, with 9 bases aligning to TRBD2. This CDR3 is built from 17 residues. The V gene's germline CDR1 is KGHSH and CDR2 LQKENI. V dropped 3 bases and J dropped 5; count of bases not matched to a gene: 11. The CDR3 sequence: CASSPEREASSNNEQFF. The DNA for the CDR3 is TGTGCCAGCTCACCTGAGCGGGAGGCTTCCTCTAACAATGAGCAGTTCTTC.

The chain has TRBV13 and TRBJ2-7, with 8 bases matching TRBD2. V shed 8 bases, J shed 7 bases, and the junction held 10 bases outside the gene matches. Germline V gene sequence: CDR1 PRHDT, CDR2 FYEKMQ (reference sequence). There are 13 residues in the CDR3. CDR3 sequence reads: CASALLAAKEQYF. CDR3 DNA: TGTGCCAGCGCCCTACTAGCGGCGAAGGAGCAGTACTTC.

By frequency in the sample, this clonotype is large (0.1 to 1%). V gene TRBV11-3 combines with J gene TRBJ2-2, with D perhaps TRBD1 (5 bases). V shed 3 bases and J shed 5 bases, with 10 bases lying between them. This CDR3 region has 14 residues. CDR1 and CDR2 from the germline V gene are SGHNT and YENEEA. DNA for the CDR3: TGTGCCAGCAGCTTCAGGGAATCGACCGGGGAGCTGTTTTTT. Translated, it gives CASSFRESTGELFF.

The chain recombines TRBV2 with TRBJ2-4; unclear D gene. Trimming stripped 4 bases from V and 9 bases from J, with 7 bases between. The CDR3 runs to 11 residues. Per germline, CDR1 SNHLY and CDR2 FYNNEI. The chain's CDR3 is CASSAAGIQYF. CDR3 sequence (DNA): TGTGCCAGCAGTGCAGCCGGCATTCAGTACTTC.

As concerns this clonotype: A much larger clone lies a single base off, so this may be a read error. The chain employs TRBV11-2 and TRBJ2-4; D ambiguous. This CDR3 is 13 amino acids long. Per the germline V gene, CDR1 is SGHAT and CDR2 is FQNNGV. CDR3 DNA sequence: TGTGCCAGCAGCTTAGATCCGAGAAATGAGAAGTTCTTC. Protein: CASSLDPRNEKFF.

In its sample, this clonotype ranks as large (0.1 to 1%). CDR3 sequence: CASRLAGGSYEQYF. The CDR3 bases are TGTGCCAGCAGGTTAGCGGGAGGGTCCTACGAGCAGTACTTC. V usage is TRBV28 and J usage is TRBJ2-7, with TRBD2 matching 11 bases. CDR1 and CDR2 from the germline V gene are MDHEN and SYDVKM. This CDR3 has 14 amino acids. The ends lost 6 bases at V and 1 base at J; junction bases unmatched: 2.

This rearrangement joins TRBV19 to TRBJ2-1; D unclear. Germline V CDR1 and CDR2: LNHDA, SQIVND (reference sequence). The CDR3 has 12 residues. V lost 3 bases and J lost 6, with 6 bases in between. The CDR3, as DNA: TGTGCCAGTAGTATGTGGGGCAATGAGCAGTTCTTC. It encodes CASSMWGNEQFF.

This clonotype has a single count. Being one base from a much bigger clone, this may be a read error. J is TRBJ2-1 and V is TRBV14; D uncertain. The CDR3 is 13 residues long. Germline CDR1 is SGHDN and CDR2 is FVKESK. The CDR3 DNA follows: TGTGCCAGCAGCCAAGTCTTAGGAGATGAGCAGTTATTC. Translated, it gives CASSQVLGDEQLF.

The chain combines TRBV15 with TRBJ2-5; 7 nucleotides match TRBD2. This CDR3 has 14 residues. V gave up 0 bases and J gave up 9 bases; unmatched junction bases: 7. Germline-derived CDR1 and CDR2 are LNHNV and YYDKDF (reference sequence). The CDR3 reads CATSRDGGGESQYF. In DNA, the CDR3 is TGTGCCACCAGCAGAGATGGGGGGGGGGAGTCCCAGTACTTC.

V usage is TRBV6-1 and J usage is TRBJ1-1, with 8 bases fitting TRBD1. Germline V lookup: CDR1 MNHNS, CDR2 SASEGT. The V gene end was trimmed by 5 bases and the J gene end by 6 bases; junction bases not matched to a gene: 8. The CDR3 loop spans 14 amino acids. CDR3: CASSLGTGIAEAFF. CDR3 DNA sequence: TGTGCCAGCAGTCTCGGGACAGGCATAGCTGAAGCTTTCTTT.

This clonotype counts as medium-sized. This chain links TRBV11-2 with TRBJ1-1; D is unclear. The CDR3 spans 13 residues. CDR1 and CDR2 (germline): SGHAT, FQNNGV. V was clipped by 1 base and J by 11 bases, with 14 bases between them. CDR3 protein: CASSLGLTSLAFF. The CDR3 region has the DNA TGTGCCAGCAGCTTAGGACTCACCTCCTTGGCTTTCTTT.

The chain combines TRBV6-2 or TRBV6-3 with TRBJ2-1; 10 nucleotides align to TRBD2. Germline CDR1 reads MNHEY; CDR2 reads SVGEGT. The CDR3 is 15 amino acids. Trimming took 7 bases from V and 4 from J; bases not matched to a gene: 7. In DNA, the CDR3 is TGTGCCAGCACCCAACGGACTAGCGGTTACAATGAGCAGTTCTTC. This gives the protein CASTQRTSGYNEQFF.

By share, this clonotype counts as medium-sized. The chain carries TRBV4-1 and TRBJ1-3; D unclear. The CDR3 covers 14 residues. V was trimmed by 1 base and J by 4 bases, leaving 8 bases between them. CDR1 and CDR2 (germline): MGHRA, YSYEKL. The CDR3 is CASSQATRGNTIYF. CDR3 sequence (DNA): TGCGCCAGCAGCCAAGCGACAAGAGGAAACACCATATATTTT.

In this sample, this clonotype turned up once. Here the CDR3 DNA reads TGTGCCAGCAGTATGGAGCGGGGGCCTCACAATGAGCAGTTCTTC. This translates into CASSMERGPHNEQFF. V is TRBV6-4 and J is TRBJ2-1, with 8 bases identical to TRBD2. The CDR3 extends over 15 amino acids. CDR1 and CDR2 (germline): MRHNA, SNTAGT. J gave up 5 bases and V 5 bases, and 8 bases lay outside the gene matches.

The chain links TRBV20-1 to TRBJ2-1; TRBD1 matches at 12 bases. Germline-derived CDR1 and CDR2 are DFQATT and SNEGSKA (reference sequence). Unmatched junction bases numbered 9, after V lost 8 bases and J lost 4 bases. CDR3 length equals 15 residues. This CDR3 is CSLAPGQGAYNEQFF. CDR3 sequence (DNA): TGCAGTTTAGCCCCGGGACAGGGGGCTTACAATGAGCAGTTCTTC.

This clonotype is termed medium-sized. V and J are TRBV5-1 and TRBJ2-1; D uncertain. This CDR3 comprises 11 residues. Germline V gene lookup returns CDR1 SGHRS and CDR2 YFSETQ. The V end was cut by 1 base, the J end by 7 bases, with 3 bases between. As DNA, the CDR3 is TGCGCCAGCAGCTTGTTTAATGAGCAGTTCTTC. Protein sequence: CASSLFNEQFF.

As concerns this clonotype: Compared with germline, one end of the junction differs, possibly owing to a read error. The V gene is TRBV20-1, the J gene TRBJ2-1; TRBD1 or TRBD2 may be the D gene (5 bases each). Germline loops: CDR1 DFQATT, CDR2 SNEGSKA (reference sequence). This CDR3 has 14 amino acids. The CDR3 coding sequence is TGCAGTGTTAGAGTGGGGGACTCCTACAATGAGCAGTTCTTC. Encoded protein: CSVRVGDSYNEQFF.

In its sample, this clonotype ranks as medium-sized. The V call is TRBV19, the J call TRBJ2-1; 11 positions agree with TRBD1. Germline assignment: CDR1 LNHDA and CDR2 SQIVND (reference sequence). The CDR3 length is 14 residues. J lost 8 bases, V lost 4 bases, and 4 bases had no gene match. CDR3 in amino acids: CASSTGQGAYEQFF. CDR3 DNA: TGTGCCAGTAGTACCGGACAGGGGGCCTATGAGCAGTTCTTC.

This chain uses TRBV7-3 with TRBJ2-3, with D hard to call. CDR3 length: 13 amino acids. With 6 bases removed from V and 2 bases from J, the gap between germline ends came to 9 bases. The germline CDR1 and CDR2 sequences are SGHTA and FQGTGA. CDR3: CASRPPDTDTQYF. CDR3 coding DNA: TGTGCCAGCAGGCCACCCGACACAGATACGCAGTATTTT.

The chain recombines TRBV15 with TRBJ2-3, with 14 bases fitting TRBD2. The CDR3 contains 16 residues. The V gene's germline CDR1 is LNHNV and CDR2 YYDKDF (reference sequence). The V and J ends lost 5 bases and 9 bases, in that order; junction bases with no gene match: 10. In DNA, the CDR3 is TGTGCCACCAGCCGTCCTCGACTAGCGGGAGGGGGGACGCAGTATTTT. It is translated as CATSRPRLAGGGTQYF.

This clonotype is labeled medium-sized. This chain uses TRBV12-3 or TRBV12-4 with TRBJ2-5; D gene unclear. The germline V and J ends were trimmed by 5 bases and 5 bases, with 15 bases remaining between them. The CDR3 contains 14 residues. As DNA, the CDR3 is TGTGCCAGCAGTCCTGGGCCCCTCCCGGAGACCCAGTACTTC. Translating it yields CASSPGPLPETQYF.

This sequence joins TRBV27 and TRBJ2-7; D not certain. Germline-derived CDR1 and CDR2 are MNHEY and SMNVEV (reference sequence). The CDR3 extends over 14 amino acids. V was cut by 2 bases and J by 2 bases, with 10 bases left in between. The CDR3 DNA reads TGTGCCAGCAGTTTAGACCGAGGAGCCTACGAGCAGTACTTC. Translated, it gives CASSLDRGAYEQYF.

The chain recombines TRBV28 with TRBJ2-3, with 11 bases aligning to TRBD2. The V and J ends lost 7 bases and 4 bases, in that order; junction bases with no gene match: 10. CDR1 and CDR2 from the germline V gene are MDHEN and SYDVKM. The CDR3 has 16 residues. CDR3 nucleotide sequence: TGTGCCAGCACTCCTAGGTATAGCGGGAGGGCAGATACGCAGTATTTT. As protein: CASTPRYSGRADTQYF.